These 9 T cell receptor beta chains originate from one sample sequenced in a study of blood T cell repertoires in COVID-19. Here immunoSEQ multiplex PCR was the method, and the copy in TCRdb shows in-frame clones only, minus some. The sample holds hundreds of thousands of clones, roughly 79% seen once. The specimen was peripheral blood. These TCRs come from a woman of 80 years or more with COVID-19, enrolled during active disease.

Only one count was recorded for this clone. The CDR3 region is CASSQEAVTGSNYGYTF. The CDR3 DNA is TGTGCCAGCAGCCAAGAGGCGGTGACAGGTTCTAACTATGGCTACACCTTC. The chain has TRBV4-2 and TRBJ1-2, with a tentative D call TRBD1 (6 bases). The germline V and J ends were trimmed by 0 bases and 0 bases, with 14 bases remaining between them. Germline loops: CDR1 LGHNA, CDR2 YNFKEQ. The CDR3 loop spans 17 amino acids.

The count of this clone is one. CDR3: CASSPFRSGAVGYTF. CDR3 bases: TGTGCCAGCTCACCATTTCGTTCGGGAGCAGTGGGCTACACCTTC. The chain recombines TRBV18 with TRBJ1-2; the D is unclear. V gave up 2 bases and J gave up 8 bases, with 18 bases separating them. Germline V gives CDR1 KGHSH, CDR2 LQKENI. CDR3 length: 15 residues.

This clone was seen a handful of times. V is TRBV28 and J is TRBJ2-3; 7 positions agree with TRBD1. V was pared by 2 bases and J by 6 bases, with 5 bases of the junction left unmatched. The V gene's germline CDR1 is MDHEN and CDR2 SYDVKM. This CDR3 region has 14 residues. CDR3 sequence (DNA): TGTGCCAGCAGTTTAGACAGGGTGGGGGATACGCAGTATTTT. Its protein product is CASSLDRVGDTQYF.

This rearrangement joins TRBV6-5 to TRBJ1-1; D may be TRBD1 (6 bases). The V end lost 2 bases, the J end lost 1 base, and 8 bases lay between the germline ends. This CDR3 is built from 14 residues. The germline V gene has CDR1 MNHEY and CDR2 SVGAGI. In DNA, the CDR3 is TGTGCCAGCAGTTACGGGACAAAGAACACTGAAGCTTTCTTT. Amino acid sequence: CASSYGTKNTEAFF.

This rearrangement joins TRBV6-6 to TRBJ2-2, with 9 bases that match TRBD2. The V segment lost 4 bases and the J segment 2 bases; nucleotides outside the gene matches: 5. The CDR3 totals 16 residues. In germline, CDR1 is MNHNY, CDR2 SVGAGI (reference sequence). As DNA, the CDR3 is TGTGCCAGCAGTTCTCCGACTAGCGGAAACACCGGGGAGCTGTTTTTT. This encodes CASSSPTSGNTGELFF.

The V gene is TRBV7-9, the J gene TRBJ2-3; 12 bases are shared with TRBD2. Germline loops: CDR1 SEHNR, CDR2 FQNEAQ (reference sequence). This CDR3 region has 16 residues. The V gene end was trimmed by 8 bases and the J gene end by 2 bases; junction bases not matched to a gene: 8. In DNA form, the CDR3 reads TGTGCCAGCGGTAGTGGACTAGCGGGATCCACAGATACGCAGTATTTT. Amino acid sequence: CASGSGLAGSTDTQYF.

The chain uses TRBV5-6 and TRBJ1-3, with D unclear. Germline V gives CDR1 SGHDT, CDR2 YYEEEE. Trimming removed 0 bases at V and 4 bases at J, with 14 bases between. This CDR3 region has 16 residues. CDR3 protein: CASSLVGRVRGNTIYF. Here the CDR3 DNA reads TGTGCCAGCAGCTTGGTCGGTCGGGTCAGAGGAAACACCATATATTTT.

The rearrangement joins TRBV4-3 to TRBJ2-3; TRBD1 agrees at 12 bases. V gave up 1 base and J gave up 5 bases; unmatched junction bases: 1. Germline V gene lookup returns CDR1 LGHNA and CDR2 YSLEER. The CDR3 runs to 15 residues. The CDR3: CASSQGDRGRDTQYF. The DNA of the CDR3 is TGCGCCAGCAGCCAAGGGGACAGGGGGCGAGATACGCAGTATTTT.

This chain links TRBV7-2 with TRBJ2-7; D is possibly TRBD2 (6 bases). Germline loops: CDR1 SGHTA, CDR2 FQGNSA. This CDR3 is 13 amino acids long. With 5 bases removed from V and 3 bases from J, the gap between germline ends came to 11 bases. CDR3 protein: CASSQTRIYEQYF. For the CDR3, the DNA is TGTGCCAGCAGCCAGACTAGAATCTACGAGCAGTACTTC.